One sample yielded the 17 T cell receptor beta chains listed below, sequenced in a study of breast tumors, draining lymph nodes, adjacent tissues. The lymph nodes were axillary draining lymph nodes from breast cancer patients. TCRdb called the multiplex PCR reads again in MiXCR, with one record for every CDR3 protein. The sample carries about 220,000 distinct CDR3 sequences, less than 40% recorded once. The sample was axillary lymph node tissue. These receptors all stem from a female donor with breast cancer. Some clones in this sample may be carry-over from other donors' samples.

Many counts were recorded for this clonotype. The chain uses TRBV29-1 and TRBJ2-7; possible D gene TRBD2, 6 bases. Germline V CDR1 and CDR2: SQVTM, ANQGSEA. Trimming took off 1 base at V and 4 bases at J, with 8 bases between the two ends. The CDR3 totals 12 residues. Here the CDR3 reads CSVEGAGYEQYF. CDR3 bases: TGCAGCGTTGAAGGGGCGGGATACGAGCAGTACTTC.

This clonotype was detected once. V usage is TRBV24-1 and J usage is TRBJ1-6; 7 bases map to TRBD1. This CDR3 is built from 13 residues. V gave up 10 bases and J gave up 4 bases; unmatched junction bases: 3. CDR1 and CDR2 (germline): KGHDR, SFDVKD. The DNA for the CDR3 is TGTGCCACACCGGGACAGTATAATTCACCCCTCCACTTT. It is translated as CATPGQYNSPLHF.

This clonotype has a count of ten or more. The genes are TRBV29-1 and TRBJ2-5, with 10 bases identical to TRBD1. The CDR3 is 12 residues long. CDR1 SQVTM and CDR2 ANQGSEA come from the germline V gene. V lost 6 bases and J lost 2; bases outside the gene matches: 0. CDR3 coding DNA: TGCAGCGTGGGACAGGGGCAAGAGACCCAGTACTTC. Amino acids: CSVGQGQETQYF.

The chain carries TRBV5-5 and TRBJ1-1; the D is unclear. Germline CDR1 reads SGHKS; CDR2 reads YYEKEE (reference sequence). V gave up 0 bases and J gave up 4 bases, with 7 bases separating them. The CDR3 is 13 residues long. DNA for the CDR3: TGTGCCAGCAGCTTGGGAGGATCCACTGAAGCTTTCTTT. It translates to CASSLGGSTEAFF.

Turning to this clonotype: Sequence at one end of the junction differs from germline and may be a read error. This rearrangement joins TRBV2 to TRBJ2-5, with D perhaps TRBD1 (6 bases). Germline V gene data show CDR1 as SNHLY and CDR2 as FYNNEI. The CDR3 is made up of 16 amino acids. CDR3: CATSDLQGTNQETQYF. CDR3 DNA: TGTGCCACCAGTGATTTGCAGGGGACAAACCAAGAGACCCAGTACTTC. The full variable domain, with the rest looked up from reference TRBV2 and TRBJ2-5, is EPEVTQTPSHQVTQMGQEVILRCVPISNHLYFYWYRQILGQKVEFLVSFYNNEISEKSEIFDDQFSVERPDGSNFTLKIRSTKLEDSAMYFCATSDLQGTNQETQYFGPGTRLLVL.

On this clonotype: This sequence may be a read error, since a much larger clone differs from it by one base. The V and J genes are TRBV5-1 and TRBJ1-2; D ambiguous. V dropped 0 bases and J dropped 5 bases, with 17 bases sitting between them. This CDR3 comprises 16 residues. Per the germline V gene, CDR1 is SGHRS and CDR2 is YFSETQ. The CDR3: CASSLVAGISRYGYTF. CDR3 in DNA: TGCGCCAGCAGCTTGGTAGCGGGGATCTCTAGGTATGGCTACACCTTC.

This clonotype showed up many times. This chain connects TRBV7-2 to TRBJ1-6, with D hard to call. V was clipped by 3 bases and J by 8 bases, with 8 bases between them. This CDR3 has 13 residues. Germline CDR1 reads SGHTA; CDR2 reads FQGNSA. The CDR3 loop is CASSFSRDSPLHF. As DNA, the CDR3 is TGTGCCAGCAGCTTTTCTCGGGATTCACCCCTCCACTTT.

This clonotype appeared a few times. V is TRBV7-9 and J is TRBJ1-1; 9 bases are a match to TRBD1. Germline V gene sequence: CDR1 SEHNR, CDR2 FQNEAQ (reference sequence). The V gene end was trimmed by 5 bases and the J gene end by 0 bases; junction bases not matched to a gene: 1. The CDR3 is 14 amino acids. CDR3 sequence: CASSRDRVNTEAFF. CDR3 nucleotide sequence: TGTGCCAGCAGCCGGGACAGGGTGAACACTGAAGCTTTCTTT.

This clonotype occurred many times. V is TRBV20-1 and J is TRBJ2-7; 9 bases fit TRBD2. This CDR3 spans 14 amino acids. With V trimmed by 6 bases and J by 5 bases, 11 bases remained unmatched. Germline V gene lookup returns CDR1 DFQATT and CDR2 SNEGSKA (reference sequence). The CDR3 DNA follows: TGCAGTGCCACCGGTCTAGCGGGATCCCACGAGCAGTACTTC. This encodes CSATGLAGSHEQYF.

This clonotype was counted at least ten times. This sequence joins TRBV6-1 and TRBJ1-5; a possible D gene is TRBD1 (5 bases). Germline CDR1 is MNHNS and CDR2 is SASEGT. V was trimmed by 4 bases and J by 4 bases, leaving 14 bases between them. The CDR3 loop spans 15 amino acids. For the CDR3, the DNA is TGTGCCAGCAGTGTGAGCCAGGGAAAGAATCAGCCCCAGCATTTT. Residues: CASSVSQGKNQPQHF.

The gene calls are TRBV2 and TRBJ2-7; 14 bases match TRBD2. Germline lookup yields CDR1 SNHLY and CDR2 FYNNEI. CDR3 size: 13 residues. After removal of 8 bases from V and 3 bases from J, the junction contained 0 bases not matched to a gene. This CDR3 reads CASGTSGGYEQYF. CDR3 DNA sequence: TGTGCCAGCGGGACTAGCGGGGGCTACGAGCAGTACTTC.

This clonotype was counted many times. The rearrangement links TRBV7-9 to TRBJ2-7, with 10 bases lining up with TRBD2. Germline V CDR1 and CDR2: SEHNR, FQNEAQ (reference sequence). The V gene end was trimmed by 4 bases and the J gene end by 4 bases; junction bases not matched to a gene: 4. The CDR3 is made up of 14 amino acids. The DNA of the CDR3 is TGTGCCAGCAGCTATGGACTAGCGGCTTACGAGCAGTACTTC. It specifies CASSYGLAAYEQYF.

The sample holds many counts of this clonotype. V usage is TRBV20-1 and J usage is TRBJ2-5; 10 bases line up with TRBD1. V lost 3 bases and J lost 0; bases outside the gene matches: 4. The CDR3 covers 15 residues. Germline V gives CDR1 DFQATT, CDR2 SNEGSKA (reference sequence). CDR3 residues: CSARRQGAYQETQYF. The CDR3, as DNA: TGCAGTGCTAGGAGACAGGGGGCATACCAAGAGACCCAGTACTTC.

This clonotype was picked up many times. The chain couples TRBV29-1 to TRBJ2-2, with 10 bases that match TRBD1. V trimming: 8 bases; J trimming: 6 bases; junction bases outside the gene matches: 6. The CDR3 length is 13 residues. From germline, CDR1 is SQVTM and CDR2 ANQGSEA. CDR3 nucleotides: TGCAGCTTTACGACAGGGGGCTCCGGGGAGCTGTTTTTT. Translated, it gives CSFTTGGSGELFF.

V and J are TRBV29-1 and TRBJ2-7; D might be TRBD1 or TRBD2, each matching 5 bases. Per germline, CDR1 SQVTM and CDR2 ANQGSEA. The CDR3 sequence is 13 residues long. V was pared by 8 bases and J by 2 bases, with 16 bases between. CDR3 bases: TGCAGCCCAGGCGAGGGACGTGCCTACGAGCAGTACTTC. It specifies CSPGEGRAYEQYF.

This sequence joins TRBV7-9 and TRBJ1-4, with D tentatively TRBD1 (5 bases). Trimming pared 4 bases from V and 4 bases from J, leaving 22 bases between. The germline V gene encodes CDR1 SEHNR and CDR2 FQNEAQ (reference sequence). The CDR3 spans 18 residues. The CDR3 DNA sequence: TGTGCCAGCAGCTCCCGGGGGAACACCGACACTCTTAATGAAAAACTGTTTTTT. Its translation: CASSSRGNTDTLNEKLFF. The full variable domain, completed using reference TRBV7-9 and TRBJ1-4, is DTGVSQNPRHKITKRGQNVTFRCDPISEHNRLYWYRQTLGQGPEFLTYFQNEAQLEKSRLLSDRFSAERPKGSFSTLEIQRTEQGDSAMYLCASSSRGNTDTLNEKLFFGSGTQLSVL.

Of note for this clonotype: The CDR3 does not close with the conserved phenylalanine or tryptophan, likely indicating a read error. Because the CDR3's place on the DNA is in doubt, the DNA is left out and the CDR3 is given as listed by TCRdb. V is TRBV20-1 and J is TRBJ1-4. From its first to its last residue, the CDR3 has 8 amino acids. The germline CDR1 and CDR2 sequences are DFQATT and SNEGSKA (reference sequence). The CDR3 here is CSAREGTS.